The entry below describes one T cell receptor (beta chain). The CDR3 consists of 13 residues. Germline CDR1 is SGHNT and CDR2 is YYREEE (reference sequence). These data belong to a study of blood T cell repertoires in COVID-19. On the study more broadly: COVID-19 samples, acute and convalescent, were from the United States, Italy and Spain. The cDNA or gDNA used as material had been derived from T cells, B-cell-depleted T cells, or PBMCs.

The data were produced by immunoSEQ multiplex PCR, yet TCRdb's version contains in-frame clones alone and is incomplete. Here the sample spans about 220,000 clones, more than 65% being singletons. This TCR derives from a woman older than 75 with acute or convalescent COVID-19. The chain is built from TRBV5-4 and TRBJ2-5; TRBD2 aligns across 8 bases. Source material: peripheral blood. The CDR3 DNA follows: TGTGCTGGAACCGGGGGGGCCGAGGAGACCCAGTACTTC. The encoded protein is CAGTGGAEETQYF.